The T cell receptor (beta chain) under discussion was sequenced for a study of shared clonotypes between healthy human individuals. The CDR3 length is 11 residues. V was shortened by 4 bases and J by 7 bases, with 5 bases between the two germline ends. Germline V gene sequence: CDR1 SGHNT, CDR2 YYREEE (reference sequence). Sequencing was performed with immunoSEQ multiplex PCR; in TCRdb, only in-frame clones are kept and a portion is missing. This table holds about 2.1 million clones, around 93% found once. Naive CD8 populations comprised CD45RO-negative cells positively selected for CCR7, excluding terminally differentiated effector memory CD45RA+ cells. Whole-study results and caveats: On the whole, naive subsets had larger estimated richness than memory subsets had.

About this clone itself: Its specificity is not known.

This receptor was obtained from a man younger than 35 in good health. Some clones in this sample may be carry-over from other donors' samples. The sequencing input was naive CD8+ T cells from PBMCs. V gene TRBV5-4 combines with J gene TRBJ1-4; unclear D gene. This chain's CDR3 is CASSAGEKLFF. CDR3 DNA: TGTGCCAGCAGCGCCGGTGAAAAACTGTTTTTT.